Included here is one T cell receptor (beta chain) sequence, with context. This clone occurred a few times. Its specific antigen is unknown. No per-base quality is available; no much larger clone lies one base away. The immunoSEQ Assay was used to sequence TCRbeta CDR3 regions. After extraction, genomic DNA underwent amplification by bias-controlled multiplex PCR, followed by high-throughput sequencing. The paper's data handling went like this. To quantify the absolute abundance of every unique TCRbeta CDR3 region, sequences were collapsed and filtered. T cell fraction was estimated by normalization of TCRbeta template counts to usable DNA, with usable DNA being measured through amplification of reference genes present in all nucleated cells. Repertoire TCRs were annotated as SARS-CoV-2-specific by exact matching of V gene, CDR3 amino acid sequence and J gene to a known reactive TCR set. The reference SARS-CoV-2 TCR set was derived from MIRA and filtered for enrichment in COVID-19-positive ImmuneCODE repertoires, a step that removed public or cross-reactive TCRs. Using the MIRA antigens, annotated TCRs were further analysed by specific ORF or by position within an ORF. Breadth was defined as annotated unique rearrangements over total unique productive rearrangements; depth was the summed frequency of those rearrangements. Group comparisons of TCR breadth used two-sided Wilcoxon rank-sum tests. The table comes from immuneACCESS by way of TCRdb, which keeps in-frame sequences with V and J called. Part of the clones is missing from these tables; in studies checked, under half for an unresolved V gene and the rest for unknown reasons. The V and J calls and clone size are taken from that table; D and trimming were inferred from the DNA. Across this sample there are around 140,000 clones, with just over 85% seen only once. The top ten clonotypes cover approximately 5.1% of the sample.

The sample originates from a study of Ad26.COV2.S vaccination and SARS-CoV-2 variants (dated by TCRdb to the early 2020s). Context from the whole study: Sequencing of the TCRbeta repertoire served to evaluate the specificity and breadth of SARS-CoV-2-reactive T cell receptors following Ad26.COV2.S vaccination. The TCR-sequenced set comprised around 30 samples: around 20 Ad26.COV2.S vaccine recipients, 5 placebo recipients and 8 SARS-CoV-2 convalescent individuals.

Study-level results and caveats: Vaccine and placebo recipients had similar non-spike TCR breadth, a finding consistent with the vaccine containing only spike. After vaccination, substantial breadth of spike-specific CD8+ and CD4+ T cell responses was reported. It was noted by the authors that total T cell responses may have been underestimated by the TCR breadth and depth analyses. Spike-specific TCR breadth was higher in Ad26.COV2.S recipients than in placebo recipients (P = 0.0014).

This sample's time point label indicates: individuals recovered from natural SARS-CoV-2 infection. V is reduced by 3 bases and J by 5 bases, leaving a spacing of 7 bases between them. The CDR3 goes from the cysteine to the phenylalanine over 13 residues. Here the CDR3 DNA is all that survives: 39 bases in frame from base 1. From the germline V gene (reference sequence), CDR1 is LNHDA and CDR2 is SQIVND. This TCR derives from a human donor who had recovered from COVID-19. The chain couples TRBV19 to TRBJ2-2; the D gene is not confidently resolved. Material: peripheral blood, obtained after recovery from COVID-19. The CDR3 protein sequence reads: CASSMFTTGELFF. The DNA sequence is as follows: TGTGCCAGTAGTATGTTTACAACCGGGGAGCTGTTTTTT.